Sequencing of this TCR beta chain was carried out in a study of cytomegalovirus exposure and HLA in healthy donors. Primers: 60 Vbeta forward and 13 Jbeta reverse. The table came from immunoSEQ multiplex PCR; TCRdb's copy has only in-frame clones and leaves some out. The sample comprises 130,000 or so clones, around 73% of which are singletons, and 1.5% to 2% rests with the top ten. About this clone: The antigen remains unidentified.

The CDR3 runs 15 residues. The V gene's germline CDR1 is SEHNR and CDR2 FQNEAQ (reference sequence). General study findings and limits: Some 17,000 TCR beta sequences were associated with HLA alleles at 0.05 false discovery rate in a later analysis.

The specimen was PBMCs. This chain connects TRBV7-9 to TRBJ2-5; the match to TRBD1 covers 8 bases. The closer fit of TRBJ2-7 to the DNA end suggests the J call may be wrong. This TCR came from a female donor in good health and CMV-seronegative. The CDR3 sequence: CASSSPGQETYEQYF. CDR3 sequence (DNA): TGTGCCAGCAGCTCCCCGGGACAGGAGACCTACGAGCAGTACTTC.